This T cell receptor (beta chain) was documented in a study of blood T cell repertoires in COVID-19 (dated by TCRdb to about 2020). Turning to the overall study: Samples covering the acute and convalescent phases of COVID-19 were provided by collaborators in the United States, Italy and Spain. Subjects who had been exposed to COVID-19, were actively infected with it, or had recovered from it provided the deeply sampled blood TCRbeta repertoires that made up the dataset. Where available, HLA class I and class II types were obtained from metadata supplied by the sample provider rather than from assay-based typing. The repertoires were made available in a free public database intended to serve as a resource for research on the immune response to SARS-CoV-2. The samples were drawn from the first 160 participants of the ongoing ImmuneRACE study and from roughly 1,300 subjects provided by 6 global collaborators. The material from the prospective study consisted of cDNA or gDNA derived from T cells, B-cell-depleted T cells, or PBMCs. A de-identified subject ID, COVID-19 status, age in years and sex were almost always included in the sample metadata.

The immunoSEQ Assay, a bias-controlled multiplex PCR, was used to amplify TCRbeta CDR3 regions from genomic DNA. As for the original processing: The number of nucleated cells in each sample was estimated by amplification of reference gene primers within the assay. Sequence reads were collapsed and filtered to measure the absolute abundance of every unique TCRbeta CDR3 rearrangement. Productive Simpson clonality was computed per sample as the square root of Simpson's diversity index over productive rearrangements. TCRdb obtained this table from immuneACCESS and retained in-frame rearrangements with V and J assigned. These tables miss some clones; where compared with another copy, unresolved V genes account for less than half of the shortfall, and the remainder is unexplained. V, J and clone size reflect that table, while D and trimming were determined from the DNA. This sample holds more than 95,000 clones; 90% were observed only once. The ten largest clones take up 1.5% to 2% of the sample.

Study-level results and caveats: Clinical and demographic metadata were provided uncurated, with the amount varying by source and participant.

This clone showed up just a few times. The antigen this receptor binds is unknown. Qualities for individual bases were not recorded, and no much larger clone is one base off. CDR1 and CDR2 (LGHNA, YNFKEQ) derive from the germline V gene. The CDR3 runs 16 residues from the cysteine to the phenylalanine. Of the read, only the CDR3 DNA is kept; its 48 bases are in frame from base 1. The V end gives up 1 base and the J end 5 bases, leaving 8 bases in the junction not matched to a gene. Collaborating institutions collected whole blood in K2EDTA tubes following their own protocols. For TCRbeta analysis, collaborators shipped samples in one of three forms: frozen whole blood, isolated PBMCs, or DNA extracted from either of those sample types.

This sequence uses TRBV4-2 and TRBJ2-5; 9 bases in the middle match TRBD2. This receptor was identified in a human donor with active COVID-19. The donor label of this sample is uncertain. The sequencing input was peripheral blood. The CDR3 region reads CASSQVGSGGRETQYF. The sequence in DNA is TGTGCCAGCAGCCAAGTCGGTAGCGGGGGACGGGAGACCCAGTACTTC.